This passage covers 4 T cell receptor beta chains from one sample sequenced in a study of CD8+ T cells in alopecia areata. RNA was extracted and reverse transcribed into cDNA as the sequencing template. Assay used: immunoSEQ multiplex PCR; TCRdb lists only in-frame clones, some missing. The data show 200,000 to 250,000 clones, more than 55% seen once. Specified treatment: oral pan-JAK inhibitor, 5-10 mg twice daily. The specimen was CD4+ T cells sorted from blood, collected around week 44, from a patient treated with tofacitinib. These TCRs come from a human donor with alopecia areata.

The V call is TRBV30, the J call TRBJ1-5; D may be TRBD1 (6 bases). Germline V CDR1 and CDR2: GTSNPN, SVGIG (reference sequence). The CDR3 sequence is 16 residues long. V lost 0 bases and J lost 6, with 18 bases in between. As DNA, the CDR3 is TGTGCCTGGAGTGTGGAAGGGGGGATGAGGATTCAGCCCCAGCATTTT. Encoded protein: CAWSVEGGMRIQPQHF.

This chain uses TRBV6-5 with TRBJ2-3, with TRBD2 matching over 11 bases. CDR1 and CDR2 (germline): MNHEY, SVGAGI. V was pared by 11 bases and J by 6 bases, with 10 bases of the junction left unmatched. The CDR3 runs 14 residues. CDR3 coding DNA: TGTGCCGTAAGACTAGCGGGACCAGGGGATACGCAGTATTTT. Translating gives CAVRLAGPGDTQYF.

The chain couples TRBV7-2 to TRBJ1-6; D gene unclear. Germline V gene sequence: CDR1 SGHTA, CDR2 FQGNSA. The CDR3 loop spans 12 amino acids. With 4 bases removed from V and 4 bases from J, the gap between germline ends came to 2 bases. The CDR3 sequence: CASSYYNSPLHF. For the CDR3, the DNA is TGTGCCAGCAGCTATTATAATTCACCCCTCCACTTT. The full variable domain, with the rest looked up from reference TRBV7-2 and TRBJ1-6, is GAGVSQSPSNKVTEKGKDVELRCDPISGHTALYWYRQSLGQGLEFLIYFQGNSAPDKSGLPSDRFSAERTGGSVSTLTIQRTQQEDSAVYLCASSYYNSPLHFGNGTRLTVT.

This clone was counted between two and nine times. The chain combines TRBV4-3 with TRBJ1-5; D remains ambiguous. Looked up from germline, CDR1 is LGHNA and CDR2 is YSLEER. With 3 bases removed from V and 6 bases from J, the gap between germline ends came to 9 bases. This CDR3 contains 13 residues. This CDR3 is CASSQGVRQPQHF. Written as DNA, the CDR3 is TGCGCCAGCAGCCAGGGAGTTCGTCAGCCCCAGCATTTT.